This T cell receptor beta chain emerged from a study of T-cell memory formation after mild COVID-19. UMIs and sample barcodes were carried by the TCR alpha and TCR beta cDNA libraries that 5'RACE produced using constant-segment primers. TCRdb called the 5' RACE reads again in MiXCR, with one record for every CDR3 protein. The sample includes 95,000 to 120,000 distinct CDR3 sequences, 22% of them seen just once. Concerning this clonotype itself: The antigen is not known.

Overall study results and limits: Second-wave clones peaking on day 37 lacked confirmed SARS-CoV-2 specificity. Some SARS-CoV-2-responding clones were already detected in memory before infection. The CD4+ clones that contracted clustered mainly within CM and EM, and the CD8+ clones concentrated in EMRA.

The CDR3 is made up of 15 amino acids. CDR1 is LNHNV and CDR2 is YYDKDF in the germline V gene (reference sequence). Trimming removed 5 bases from V and 3 bases from J; junction bases left unmatched: 6. The chain combines TRBV15 with TRBJ2-1, with 8 bases lining up with TRBD2. This receptor was obtained from a young man who had mild COVID-19 (a few samples of this study predate the infection). Cell type and time point are not known. Sample: PBMCs or a T cell subset sorted from them (not recorded which). As DNA, the CDR3 is TGTGCCACCAGCTTACGGGGGGGCGTCTACAATGAGCAGTTCTTC. The encoded protein is CATSLRGGVYNEQFF.